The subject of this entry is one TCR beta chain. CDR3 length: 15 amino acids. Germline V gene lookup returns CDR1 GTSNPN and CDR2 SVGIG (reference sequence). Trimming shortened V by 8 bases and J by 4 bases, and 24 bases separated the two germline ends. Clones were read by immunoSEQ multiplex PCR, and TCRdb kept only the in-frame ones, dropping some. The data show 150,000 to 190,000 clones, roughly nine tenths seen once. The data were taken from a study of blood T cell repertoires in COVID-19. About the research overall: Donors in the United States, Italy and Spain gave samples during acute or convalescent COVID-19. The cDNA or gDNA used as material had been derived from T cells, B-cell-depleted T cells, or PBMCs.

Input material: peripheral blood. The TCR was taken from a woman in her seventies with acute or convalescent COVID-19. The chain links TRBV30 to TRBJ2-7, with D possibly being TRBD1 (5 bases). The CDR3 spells CATQIKKGAWYEQYF. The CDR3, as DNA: TGTGCCACCCAGATCAAGAAAGGGGCTTGGTACGAGCAGTACTTC. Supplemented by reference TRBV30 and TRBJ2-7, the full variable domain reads SQTIHQWPATLVQPVGSPLSLECTVEGTSNPNLYWYRQAAGRGLQLLFYSVGIGQISSEVPQNLSASRPQDRQFILSSKKLLLSDSGFYLCATQIKKGAWYEQYFGPGTRLTVT.